What follows describes a single TCR beta chain. The data derive from a study of shared clonotypes between healthy human individuals. V dropped 4 bases and J dropped 1 base, with 8 bases sitting between them. This CDR3 has 14 residues. Germline V CDR1 and CDR2: KGHSH, LQKENI. In the original processing: From ImmunoSEQ came sequences covering only the junction and carrying no quality scores, so filtering differed. Some clones are missing from TCRdb's copy, which holds only in-frame ones; the method was immunoSEQ multiplex PCR. V and J calls and clone size are as listed in that table; D and trimming were resolved from the DNA. The sample shows approximately 1,000,000 clones, approximately 80% of them seen only once. Donors were healthy HIV-negative adults without recently reported acute infections or vaccinations. Division of CD4+ cells produced a CD45RA+ naive subset and a CD45RA-negative memory subset.

Material for sequencing was memory CD4+ T cells from PBMCs. Subset indicated: CD45RA-negative fraction. The TCR sequence derives from a man aged 18 to 29 in good health. Some clones in this sample may be carry-over from other donors' samples. The chain has TRBV18 and TRBJ1-5, with D hard to call. DNA for the CDR3: TGTGCCAGCTCACTCGGGGTAAGCAATCAGCCCCAGCATTTT. Amino acids: CASSLGVSNQPQHF.